Sequencing of this T cell receptor (beta chain) was carried out in a study of blood T cell repertoires in COVID-19. Per the authors' pipeline: Estimates of nucleated cell counts were drawn from the amplification of reference gene primers. TCRdb's table, derived via immunoSEQ multiplex PCR, lists solely in-frame clones and lacks some. V and J calls and clone size are those listed in that table; D and trimming were worked out from the DNA. The table has about 140,000 clones, about 91% seen once. This CDR3 has 15 residues. CDR1 and CDR2 from the germline V gene are LGHNA and YNFKEQ. The J segment lost 6 bases and the V segment lost 5 bases, leaving 10 bases of the junction unmatched.

The genes are TRBV4-2 and TRBJ2-7; 10 nucleotides agree with TRBD2. Source material: peripheral blood. The sequence was obtained from a woman aged 55-69 years with acute or convalescent COVID-19. In DNA, the CDR3 is TGTGCCAGCAGCAGCCCGGGACTAGCGTCTCGCGAGCAGTACTTC. As protein: CASSSPGLASREQYF.